The 5 T cell receptor beta chains reported below all come from one sample, sequenced in a study of post-analysis software for immune sequencing data. Whole-study findings and limits: Patients had higher frequencies than controls of about five TRBV segments, including TRBV5-6, TRBV5-1 and TRBV20-1.

No antigen has been identified for these receptors. Researchers reported that TCR beta cDNA libraries carried unique molecular identifiers. In TCRdb, the PCR reads were re-called with MiXCR into one record per CDR3 protein. The sample contains a few hundred thousand distinct CDR3 sequences, approximately 33% of which appear only once. The sample consisted of blood. All receptors come from a girl aged 10 to 17 with multiple sclerosis.

This rearrangement joins TRBV5-1 to TRBJ1-2; D is undetermined. The germline V gene encodes CDR1 SGHRS and CDR2 YFSETQ. V was trimmed by 1 base and J by 3 bases, leaving 7 bases between them. CDR3 length equals 13 residues. The CDR3: CASSLQDHYGYTF. The CDR3 bases are TGCGCCAGCAGCTTGCAAGACCACTATGGCTACACCTTC.

This clonotype was seen at least ten times. This chain joins TRBV11-2 and TRBJ2-1; 11 bases fit TRBD2. The CDR3 spans 18 residues. The V gene's germline CDR1 is SGHAT and CDR2 FQNNGV. V trimming: 4 bases; J trimming: 8 bases; junction bases outside the gene matches: 16. The CDR3 DNA follows: TGTGCCAGCAGCTACTCCCCTGTTGGTAGCGGGGGGGCGGATGAGCAGTTCTTC. Its protein product is CASSYSPVGSGGADEQFF.

This clonotype was counted between two and nine times. This rearrangement joins TRBV4-1 to TRBJ1-5, with D tentatively TRBD1 (5 bases). Trimming shortened V by 3 bases and J by 6 bases, and 9 bases separated the two germline ends. CDR3 length: 13 amino acids. Germline V gives CDR1 MGHRA, CDR2 YSYEKL. The CDR3 is CASSQPGTQPQHF. The CDR3, as DNA: TGCGCCAGCAGCCAGCCAGGGACTCAGCCCCAGCATTTT.

This clonotype was found a few times. This sequence joins TRBV7-2 and TRBJ1-6; D unresolved. The length of the CDR3 is 12 residues. V was shortened by 2 bases and J by 10 bases, with 6 bases between the two germline ends. The germline V gene has CDR1 SGHTA and CDR2 FQGNSA. This CDR3 reads CASSLPESPLHF. Written as DNA, the CDR3 is TGTGCCAGCAGCTTACCCGAATCACCCCTCCACTTT.

The CDR3 reads CSARDSTANYGYTF. CDR3 in DNA: TGCAGTGCTAGAGATTCGACAGCTAACTATGGCTACACCTTC. The chain recombines TRBV20-1 with TRBJ1-2; D might be TRBD1 (5 bases). Germline V gene sequence: CDR1 DFQATT, CDR2 SNEGSKA (reference sequence). The CDR3 runs to 14 residues. With 0 bases removed from V and 0 bases from J, the gap between germline ends came to 8 bases.